Presented here are 24 T cell receptor beta chains from one specimen sequenced in a study of T cells in Graves' hyperthyroidism and ophthalmopathy. RNA transcripts gave rise to amplified TCR beta CDR3 regions. The HTBI primer set served for first-round RT-PCR of the TCR CDR3. One entry per CDR3 protein, called by TCRdb with MiXCR from the multiplex PCR reads. The repertoire holds more than 550,000 distinct CDR3 sequences, over 40% seen once, with roughly 7.2% in the top ten. Sequencing input: peripheral blood or thyroid tissue (not recorded which). All receptors come from an adult man with Graves' disease, either hyperthyroidism or ophthalmopathy (not recorded which).

The V call is TRBV12-3 or TRBV12-4, the J call TRBJ1-5; D uncertain. This CDR3 is built from 15 residues. With 3 bases removed from V and 4 bases from J, the gap between germline ends came to 13 bases. This chain's CDR3 is CASSFSGQENQPQHF. The CDR3 DNA reads as TGTGCCAGCAGTTTCAGTGGGCAGGAGAATCAGCCCCAGCATTTT.

V is TRBV10-2 and J is TRBJ1-5; unclear D gene. CDR1 and CDR2 (germline): WSHSY, SAAADI. CDR3 size: 14 residues. V was cut by 0 bases and J by 4 bases, with 7 bases left in between. The CDR3 region is CASSESSENQPQHF. The CDR3 DNA reads as TGCGCCAGCAGTGAGTCGTCAGAGAATCAGCCCCAGCATTTT.

This clonotype was counted many times. CDR3 bases: TGTGCCAGCAGTCTAACAGGGGGCACCGGGGAGCTGTTTTTT. Translated, it gives CASSLTGGTGELFF. This chain uses TRBV7-3 with TRBJ2-2; 8 bases line up with TRBD1. The CDR3 covers 14 residues. Germline lookup yields CDR1 SGHTA and CDR2 FQGTGA. The ends lost 6 bases at V and 4 bases at J; junction bases unmatched: 4.

V is TRBV29-1 and J is TRBJ2-5, with D possibly being TRBD1 or TRBD2 (8 bases each). Looked up from germline, CDR1 is SQVTM and CDR2 is ANQGSEA. V lost 4 bases to trimming and J lost 6 bases, with 27 bases between them. The CDR3 consists of 17 residues. CDR3 bases: TGCAGCGTTGCAGGGGGGCTAGACGGGGGGGACAGGAAGACCCAGTACTTC. It yields the protein CSVAGGLDGGDRKTQYF.

This rearrangement joins TRBV7-8 to TRBJ1-1, with D tentatively TRBD1 (5 bases). The V gene lost 1 base and the J gene lost 11 bases, with 8 bases spanning the gap. The CDR3 extends over 11 amino acids. Germline V CDR1 and CDR2: SGHVS, FQNEAQ. The CDR3 loop reads CASSLGQLAFF. CDR3 DNA: TGTGCCAGCAGCTTAGGACAGTTGGCTTTCTTT.

This clonotype was picked up a small number of times. This chain joins TRBV12-3 or TRBV12-4 and TRBJ1-2; D remains unclear. The CDR3 is 13 residues long. The V end lost 5 bases, the J end lost 5 bases, and 12 bases lay between the germline ends. The CDR3 sequence is CASSLPQRYGYTF. CDR3 bases: TGTGCCAGCAGTCTCCCCCAGCGGTATGGCTACACCTTC.

This clonotype was observed a few times. The chain recombines TRBV9 with TRBJ2-7; possibly TRBD1 for D (6 bases). Trimming pared 2 bases from V and 7 bases from J, leaving 13 bases between. Germline CDR1 is SGDLS and CDR2 is YYNGEE. The CDR3 is 13 residues long. The chain's CDR3 is CASSVRTGREQYF. The DNA of the CDR3 is TGTGCCAGCAGCGTTCGAACAGGGCGAGAGCAGTACTTC.

The rearrangement uses TRBV24-1 and TRBJ1-6; the D is unclear. In germline, CDR1 is KGHDR, CDR2 SFDVKD. The ends were cut back, 3 bases at V and 6 bases at J, with 8 bases in the middle. The CDR3 has 14 residues. CDR3 region: CATSDGSANSPLHF. CDR3 nucleotide sequence: TGTGCCACCAGTGATGGCAGCGCTAATTCACCCCTCCACTTT.

The chain links TRBV29-1 to TRBJ1-2, with D perhaps TRBD1 (5 bases). The germline CDR1 and CDR2 sequences are SQVTM and ANQGSEA. V lost 8 bases and J lost 2, with 15 bases in between. The CDR3 is 13 residues long. CDR3 in amino acids: CSSKGTANYGYTF. CDR3 in DNA: TGCAGCAGTAAAGGGACGGCCAACTATGGCTACACCTTC.

V usage is TRBV24-1 and J usage is TRBJ2-7, with 9 bases fitting TRBD1. CDR3 length: 15 amino acids. The germline V gene has CDR1 KGHDR and CDR2 SFDVKD. V gave up 2 bases and J gave up 5 bases; unmatched junction bases: 6. The CDR3: CATSDSGTGRNEQYF. The DNA of the CDR3 is TGTGCCACCAGTGATTCCGGGACAGGGCGGAACGAGCAGTACTTC.

J is TRBJ2-5 and V is TRBV6-1, with a weak D call TRBD1 (6 bases). CDR1 is MNHNS and CDR2 is SASEGT in the germline V gene. This CDR3 spans 13 amino acids. V was clipped by 6 bases and J by 0 bases, with 8 bases between them. CDR3: CASRGGDQETQYF. As DNA, the CDR3 is TGTGCCAGCAGAGGGGGTGACCAAGAGACCCAGTACTTC.

This clonotype has ten or more counts. The rearrangement links TRBV2 to TRBJ1-2; D gene unclear. V shed 1 base and J shed 4 bases, with 10 bases lying between them. The CDR3 is made up of 14 amino acids. CDR1 SNHLY and CDR2 FYNNEI come from the germline V gene. The CDR3, as DNA: TGTGCCAGCAGTGAAGGGGAGTTGGGCTATGGCTACACCTTC. Its protein product is CASSEGELGYGYTF.

This clonotype was counted at least ten times. CDR3 in amino acids: CSGYRVGQETQYF. CDR3 coding DNA: TGCAGCGGGTACAGGGTAGGACAAGAGACCCAGTACTTC. The chain couples TRBV29-1 to TRBJ2-5; tentative D call: TRBD1 (6 bases). V lost 7 bases to trimming and J lost 2 bases, with 14 bases between them. From germline, CDR1 is SQVTM and CDR2 ANQGSEA. There are 13 residues in the CDR3.

This chain connects TRBV3-1 to TRBJ2-5; the D is unclear. Trimming pared 4 bases from V and 6 bases from J, leaving 12 bases between. The CDR3 spans 13 residues. Germline values: CDR1 LGHDT, CDR2 YNNKEL (reference sequence). CDR3 DNA sequence: TGTGCCAGCAGCCCGGCGACCGGCCAGACCCAGTACTTC. This gives the protein CASSPATGQTQYF.

V and J are TRBV9 and TRBJ1-1; a possible D gene is TRBD1 (5 bases). V dropped 2 bases and J dropped 4 bases, with 9 bases sitting between them. This CDR3 is built from 13 residues. Germline V lookup: CDR1 SGDLS, CDR2 YYNGEE. The CDR3 sequence is CASSVSGTTEAFF. CDR3 bases: TGTGCCAGCAGCGTTTCGGGGACCACTGAAGCTTTCTTT.

This clonotype came up a few times. The chain employs TRBV6-6 and TRBJ1-2; TRBD1 is a possible D gene (5 bases). This CDR3 is 14 amino acids long. Germline-derived CDR1 and CDR2 are MNHNY and SVGAGI (reference sequence). Trimming removed 6 bases at V and 3 bases at J, with 14 bases between. The CDR3 reads CASRLADIHYGYTF. In nucleotides, the CDR3 is TGTGCCAGCAGACTAGCGGACATCCACTATGGCTACACCTTC.

The chain carries TRBV20-1 and TRBJ1-2, with a possible D match to TRBD1 (6 bases). Germline-derived CDR1 and CDR2 are DFQATT and SNEGSKA (reference sequence). The CDR3 spans 15 residues. Trimming stripped 6 bases from V and 8 bases from J, with 25 bases between. CDR3 DNA: TGCAGTGCCACCCCGCCAGGGGTTCACTCGGAAGGCTACACCTTC. It codes for CSATPPGVHSEGYTF.

A single count supports this clonotype. The CDR3 region has the DNA TGCAGTGCTAGTAGGGAGGGCCTGTACGAGCAGTACTTC. This gives the protein CSASREGLYEQYF. The chain employs TRBV20-1 and TRBJ2-7; 7 bases fit TRBD2. With V trimmed by 3 bases and J by 4 bases, 6 bases remained unmatched. Germline-derived CDR1 and CDR2 are DFQATT and SNEGSKA (reference sequence). This CDR3 is 13 amino acids long.

This chain connects TRBV20-1 to TRBJ1-6; TRBD1 is a possible D gene (5 bases). Trimming pared 7 bases from V and 2 bases from J, leaving 15 bases between. There are 15 residues in the CDR3. Germline V lookup: CDR1 DFQATT, CDR2 SNEGSKA (reference sequence). The CDR3 reads CSVRGIRTYNSPLHF. The CDR3 bases are TGCAGTGTACGGGGCATCCGGACCTATAATTCACCCCTCCACTTT.

The gene calls are TRBV2 and TRBJ1-4; no firm D call. The CDR3 consists of 14 residues. CDR1 SNHLY and CDR2 FYNNEI come from the germline V gene. V was cut by 5 bases and J by 6 bases, with 13 bases left in between. The CDR3 spells CASSLQPQDEKLFF. The DNA of the CDR3 is TGTGCCAGCAGTCTCCAACCGCAGGATGAAAAACTGTTTTTT.

The rearrangement links TRBV29-1 to TRBJ1-6, with D perhaps matching TRBD1 (6 bases). Germline V lookup: CDR1 SQVTM, CDR2 ANQGSEA. Trimming removed 3 bases at V and 8 bases at J, with 14 bases between. The CDR3 covers 14 residues. The DNA for the CDR3 is TGCAGCGTTGAGGGACAAACGAGCGATTCACCCCTCCACTTT. The encoded protein is CSVEGQTSDSPLHF.

V gene TRBV7-9 combines with J gene TRBJ2-1; 9 positions match TRBD2. There are 14 residues in the CDR3. V lost 1 base to trimming and J lost 8 bases; unmatched junction nucleotides: 3. In germline, CDR1 is SEHNR, CDR2 FQNEAQ (reference sequence). The CDR3 DNA reads TGTGCCAGCAGCTTAGAGACTAGCGGCGATGAGCAGTTCTTC. This gives the protein CASSLETSGDEQFF.

This clonotype was seen many times. The J gene is TRBJ1-5, the V gene TRBV12-3 or TRBV12-4; D possibly corresponds to TRBD1 (5 bases). CDR3 length equals 13 residues. The V end was cut by 1 base, the J end by 10 bases, with 11 bases between. The CDR3 sequence is CASSLGQGKPQHF. In DNA, the CDR3 is TGTGCCAGCAGTTTAGGCCAGGGTAAACCCCAGCATTTT.

This clonotype was observed at least ten times. J is TRBJ1-6 and V is TRBV20-1; TRBD1 matches at 7 bases. Trimming at V came to 1 base and at J to 10 bases, leaving 4 bases not matched to a gene. In germline, CDR1 is DFQATT, CDR2 SNEGSKA (reference sequence). There are 13 residues in the CDR3. The CDR3 region has the DNA TGCAGTGCTAGAGCAGGGGGACGGTCACCCCTCCACTTT. Translated, it gives CSARAGGRSPLHF.